The 28 T cell receptor beta chains listed next were all sequenced from one sample in a study of blood T cell repertoires in COVID-19. Produced via immunoSEQ multiplex PCR; TCRdb's table is partial and in-frame only. The profile shows approximately 250,000 clones, roughly four fifths of them singletons. The sequenced sample was PBMCs or T cells enriched from blood (not recorded which). The receptors were sampled from a man aged 25 to 40 with acute COVID-19.

This clone was seen more than once but under ten times. This CDR3 reads CASSWATGHGEPQHF. In nucleotides, the CDR3 is TGTGCCAGCAGTTGGGCGACAGGCCACGGGGAGCCCCAGCATTTT. This sequence joins TRBV6-7 and TRBJ1-5; D possibly corresponds to TRBD1 (6 bases). TRBV6-7 carries the ORF label, with uncertain function. This CDR3 has 15 amino acids. Trimming removed 4 bases from V and 8 bases from J, with 18 bases in between.

CDR3 nucleotide sequence: TGTGCCAGCAGTTTAAGGGGAAAGCTCTATGGCTACACCTTC. Its translation is CASSLRGKLYGYTF. The gene calls are TRBV28 and TRBJ1-2; a possible D gene is TRBD1 (5 bases). With 2 bases removed from V and 4 bases from J, the gap between germline ends came to 11 bases. The CDR3 has 14 residues. Germline CDR1 MDHEN, CDR2 SYDVKM.

The rearrangement links TRBV5-1 to TRBJ1-6, with TRBD1 as a possible D gene (6 bases). Between the trimmed V and J ends, which lost 1 base and 6 bases, there was a span of 11 bases. The germline V gene encodes CDR1 SGHRS and CDR2 YFSETQ. CDR3 length: 15 amino acids. CDR3 loop: CASSLTGTPNSPLHF. CDR3 DNA sequence: TGCGCCAGCAGCTTGACCGGGACACCTAATTCACCCCTCCACTTT.

This chain joins TRBV21-1 and TRBJ1-3; the table's TRBD1 call for D was not verified on the DNA. TRBV21-1 is tagged as a pseudogene. The CDR3 loop spans 18 amino acids. CDR3 loop: CASSKGQALPPAGNTIYF. The CDR3 bases are TGTGCCAGCAGCAAAGGTCAGGCACTCCCTCCGGCTGGAAACACCATATATTTT.

About this clone itself: Other nucleotide sequences in the sample specify the same CDR3. The chain combines TRBV7-2 with TRBJ1-2; unclear D gene. The ends were cut back, 3 bases at V and 4 bases at J, with 3 bases in the middle. CDR1 is SGHTA and CDR2 is FQGNSA in the germline V gene. The CDR3 covers 11 residues. This CDR3 reads CASSFIYGYTF. CDR3 nucleotides: TGTGCCAGCAGCTTCATCTATGGCTACACCTTC.

The chain is built from TRBV6-5 and TRBJ2-5; perhaps TRBD1 as D (6 bases). V lost 1 base to trimming and J lost 7 bases, with 16 bases between them. CDR3 length: 15 residues. Per the germline V gene, CDR1 is MNHEY and CDR2 is SVGAGI. The DNA of the CDR3 is TGTGCCAGCAGTTACTTTGGGACACGAGGGTTGACCCAGTACTTC. Translating it yields CASSYFGTRGLTQYF.

The V gene is TRBV28, the J gene TRBJ1-5; TRBD1 matches 11 bases. Losses at the gene ends were 6 bases for V and 1 base for J; bases not matched to a gene: 5. The germline V gene has CDR1 MDHEN and CDR2 SYDVKM. The CDR3 is 16 amino acids. CDR3 amino acids: CASRGTGGLSNQPQHF. The DNA of the CDR3 is TGTGCCAGCAGGGGGACAGGGGGTTTGAGCAATCAGCCCCAGCATTTT.

This rearrangement joins TRBV7-9 to TRBJ1-1, with a possible D match to TRBD1 (5 bases). The V gene's germline CDR1 is SEHNR and CDR2 FQNEAQ (reference sequence). The CDR3 sequence is 12 residues long. Trimming took 7 bases from V and 3 from J, leaving 9 bases between them. This CDR3 reads CASTGLYTEAFF. The CDR3 DNA reads TGTGCCAGCACGGGGCTTTACACTGAAGCTTTCTTT.

The gene calls are TRBV30 and TRBJ1-6; 8 nucleotides match TRBD1. Germline lookup yields CDR1 GTSNPN and CDR2 SVGIG (reference sequence). J was trimmed by 7 bases and V by 4 bases; bases with no gene match: 9. This CDR3 has 15 residues. CDR3 sequence (DNA): TGTGCCTGGACCAAGGACAGGGCCAGAAATTCACCCCTCCACTTT. Translated: CAWTKDRARNSPLHF.

This clone has a single count. The gene calls are TRBV5-8 and TRBJ2-3; perhaps TRBD2 as D (6 bases). Trimming took off 4 bases at V and 2 bases at J, with 20 bases between the two ends. This CDR3 region has 17 residues. Per germline, CDR1 SGHTS and CDR2 YDEGEE. The CDR3 nucleotides read TGTGCCAGCAGCCCGGGACGGGGGACTTTCCCCACAGATACGCAGTATTTT. It specifies CASSPGRGTFPTDTQYF.

This chain connects TRBV13 to TRBJ1-3; 12 positions agree with TRBD1. The V segment lost 5 bases and the J segment 0 bases; nucleotides outside the gene matches: 11. CDR1 PRHDT and CDR2 FYEKMQ come from the germline V gene (reference sequence). The CDR3 is 19 amino acids. Here the CDR3 DNA reads TGTGCCAGCAGCGACGATATCGGGACAGGGGGCCCCTCTGGAAACACCATATATTTT. Translated: CASSDDIGTGGPSGNTIYF. The entire variable domain, with the rest obtained from reference TRBV13 and TRBJ1-3, is as follows: AAGVIQSPRHLIKEKRETATLKCYPIPRHDTVYWYQQGPGQDPQFLISFYEKMQSDKGSIPDRFSAQQFSDYHSELNMSSLELGDSALYFCASSDDIGTGGPSGNTIYFGEGSWLTVV.

The chain carries TRBV28 and TRBJ1-1; 8 bases match TRBD1. Trimming removed 7 bases from V and 1 base from J; junction bases left unmatched: 8. The CDR3 loop spans 15 amino acids. The V gene's germline CDR1 is MDHEN and CDR2 SYDVKM. CDR3 loop: CASTPSGTGNTEAFF. DNA for the CDR3: TGTGCCAGCACCCCATCGGGGACAGGGAACACTGAAGCTTTCTTT.

The J gene is TRBJ2-5, the V gene TRBV30; TRBD2 is a possible D gene (5 bases). Trimming pared 5 bases from V and 8 bases from J, leaving 18 bases between. The CDR3 contains 13 residues. Germline assignment: CDR1 GTSNPN and CDR2 SVGIG (reference sequence). The CDR3 DNA reads TGTGCCTGGGAGGGATACGTGGTTGGTACCCAGTACTTC. This encodes CAWEGYVVGTQYF.

This clone is a singleton in its sample. V gene TRBV13 combines with J gene TRBJ2-5; 7 bases agree with TRBD1. Germline V CDR1 and CDR2: PRHDT, FYEKMQ (reference sequence). Trimming cost V 4 bases and J 3 bases; bases outside gene matches: 8. CDR3 length: 15 residues. The CDR3 protein is CASSSTRQGKETQYF. CDR3 bases: TGTGCCAGCAGCTCCACTAGACAGGGAAAAGAGACCCAGTACTTC. The whole variable domain, remainder taken from reference TRBV13 and TRBJ2-5, is AAGVIQSPRHLIKEKRETATLKCYPIPRHDTVYWYQQGPGQDPQFLISFYEKMQSDKGSIPDRFSAQQFSDYHSELNMSSLELGDSALYFCASSSTRQGKETQYFGPGTRLLVL.

The sample holds a few counts of this clone. The chain couples TRBV29-1 to TRBJ1-1; tentatively, D is TRBD1 (5 bases). CDR1 is SQVTM and CDR2 is ANQGSEA in the germline V gene. V lost 7 bases, J lost 4 bases, and 13 bases lay in between. This CDR3 comprises 12 residues. This chain's CDR3 is CSGGGLGTEAFF. The CDR3, as DNA: TGCAGCGGGGGGGGACTGGGCACTGAAGCTTTCTTT.

This chain uses TRBV5-4 with TRBJ2-1, with 7 bases identical to TRBD1. The J segment lost 7 bases and the V segment lost 4 bases, leaving 8 bases of the junction unmatched. This CDR3 comprises 14 residues. Germline V gene lookup returns CDR1 SGHNT and CDR2 YYREEE (reference sequence). CDR3 in DNA: TGTGCCAGCAGCGCGACAACAGGGGCGAATGAGCAGTTCTTC. This encodes CASSATTGANEQFF. Full variable domain (rest looked up from reference TRBV5-4 and TRBJ2-1): ETGVTQSPTHLIKTRGQQVTLRCSSQSGHNTVSWYQQALGQGPQFIFQYYREEENGRGNFPPRFSGLQFPNYSSELNVNALELDDSALYLCASSATTGANEQFFGPGTRLTVL.

This chain joins TRBV6-2 or TRBV6-3 and TRBJ2-2; tentative D call: TRBD1 (6 bases). The CDR3 covers 14 residues. The V gene's germline CDR1 is MNHEY and CDR2 SVGEGT. V lost 5 bases and J 3 bases, leaving 10 bases between the germline ends. The CDR3 sequence is CASSRDKDTGELFF. The CDR3 bases are TGTGCCAGCAGTCGGGACAAGGACACCGGGGAGCTGTTTTTT.

The V gene is TRBV25-1, the J gene TRBJ1-5, with D possibly being TRBD1 (5 bases). CDR1 MGHDK and CDR2 SYGVNS come from the germline V gene. The CDR3 is 15 residues long. Deletions cut 1 base from V and 4 bases from J, with 11 bases between. The CDR3 DNA sequence: TGTGCCAGCAGTGAATCAGGGCCCTCAAATCAGCCCCAGCATTTT. This gives the protein CASSESGPSNQPQHF.

The V and J genes are TRBV4-1 and TRBJ2-1; 8 nucleotides align to TRBD2. Germline lookup yields CDR1 MGHRA and CDR2 YSYEKL. The length of the CDR3 is 14 residues. V was pared by 6 bases and J by 6 bases, with 7 bases of the junction left unmatched. The chain's CDR3 is CASSRGLAFNEQFF. The CDR3 nucleotides read TGCGCCAGCAGTCGAGGACTAGCCTTCAATGAGCAGTTCTTC.

The genes are TRBV6-2 or TRBV6-3 and TRBJ2-1; the match to TRBD2 covers 14 bases. CDR3 size: 16 residues. Germline loops: CDR1 MNHEY, CDR2 SVGEGT. Trimming cost V 6 bases and J 7 bases; bases outside gene matches: 8. This chain's CDR3 is CASSTTTSGRGNEQFF. The CDR3 coding sequence is TGTGCCAGCAGCACCACGACTAGCGGGAGGGGGAATGAGCAGTTCTTC.

Of note for this clone: The junction departs from germline at one end; a sequencing error may be responsible. V usage is TRBV5-1 and J usage is TRBJ2-1, with 8 bases fitting TRBD2. The CDR3 is 15 residues long. In germline, CDR1 is SGHRS, CDR2 YFSETQ. The CDR3 bases are TGTGCCAGCAGCTTGACACTAGCGGCCTACAATGAGCAGTTCTTC. Translation: CASSLTLAAYNEQFF.

This chain uses TRBV27 with TRBJ2-7; 7 nucleotides align to TRBD2. This CDR3 region has 14 residues. Germline CDR1 and CDR2: MNHEY and SMNVEV (reference sequence). With V trimmed by 5 bases and J by 2 bases, 6 bases remained unmatched. This CDR3 is CASSAGAGTYEQYV. The CDR3 region has the DNA TGTGCCAGCAGTGCGGGAGCTGGGACCTACGAGCAGTACGTC.

This rearrangement joins TRBV7-8 to TRBJ2-3; TRBD2 agrees at 10 bases. CDR3 length: 21 amino acids. After removal of 5 bases from V and 2 bases from J, the junction contained 22 bases not matched to a gene. CDR1 and CDR2 (germline): SGHVS, FQNEAQ. CDR3 bases: TGTGCCAGCAGCCGCGTTAGGAGTGGTAGCGGGAGGACTCAATTCACAGATACGCAGTATTTT. It codes for CASSRVRSGSGRTQFTDTQYF.

This chain connects TRBV7-8 to TRBJ1-1; TRBD1 aligns across 7 bases. V dropped 3 bases and J dropped 5; count of bases not matched to a gene: 6. Germline CDR1 is SGHVS and CDR2 is FQNEAQ. The CDR3 contains 14 residues. DNA for the CDR3: TGTGCCAGCAGCTTGGGACAGAGCGGGACTGAAGCTTTCTTT. Its translation is CASSLGQSGTEAFF.

Only a few counts were recorded for this clone. The J gene is TRBJ1-6, the V gene TRBV4-1, with 7 bases matching TRBD1. J gave up 9 bases and V 0 bases, and 2 bases lay outside the gene matches. This CDR3 is built from 14 residues. The germline gives CDR1 MGHRA, CDR2 YSYEKL. CDR3 loop: CASSQDQGVSPLHF. CDR3 nucleotide sequence: TGCGCCAGCAGCCAAGATCAGGGGGTTTCACCCCTCCACTTT.

The chain links TRBV6-4 to TRBJ2-1; D uncertain. This CDR3 contains 13 residues. The V end lost 4 bases, the J end lost 2 bases, and 6 bases lay between the germline ends. Germline CDR1 is MRHNA and CDR2 is SNTAGT. In DNA form, the CDR3 reads TGTGCCAGCAGTGTTAGAGCCTACAATGAGCAGTTCTTC. Its protein is CASSVRAYNEQFF.

The chain employs TRBV15 and TRBJ1-2; the match to TRBD1 covers 7 bases. This CDR3 spans 17 amino acids. Trimming removed 1 base from V and 7 bases from J; junction bases left unmatched: 15. CDR1 and CDR2 (germline): LNHNV, YYDKDF (reference sequence). The CDR3, as DNA: TGTGCCACCAGCAGAGGCTCCCGGCAGGGGGACCGCCTTGGCTACACCTTC. It encodes CATSRGSRQGDRLGYTF. Looking up the rest from reference TRBV15 and TRBJ1-2 gives the full variable domain: DAMVIQNPRYQVTQFGKPVTLSCSQTLNHNVMYWYQQKSSQAPKLLFHYYDKDFNNEADTPDNFQSRRPNTSFCFLDIRSPGLGDTAMYLCATSRGSRQGDRLGYTFGSGTRLTVV.

CDR3 nucleotides: TGTGCCAGCAGTGAATTTGGCCATGGGGACAGGGGGCTCTATGAGCAGTTCTTC. It translates to CASSEFGHGDRGLYEQFF. This chain uses TRBV2 with TRBJ2-1; 12 bases match TRBD1. The CDR3 is made up of 18 amino acids. The V gene end was trimmed by 2 bases and the J gene end by 8 bases; junction bases not matched to a gene: 13. The germline CDR1 and CDR2 sequences are SNHLY and FYNNEI.